This TCR beta chain originates from a study of vaccination and CD4 T cells after COVID-19. In the study overall: Researchers treated cells with overlapping spike peptides taken from SARS-CoV-2, HCoV-NL63, HCoV-OC43 and HCoV-229E.

About this clonotype itself: What it binds is unknown.

The CDR3 runs to 14 residues. V lost 3 bases, J lost 1 base, and 2 bases stayed unmatched. Germline V gene sequence: CDR1 GTSNPN, CDR2 SVGIG (reference sequence). Stated treatment: roughly 11-day PBMC culture with coronavirus spike peptide pools or control peptides (ViraFEST assay). It was before the COVID-19 pandemic (2011-2018) that the unexposed donor's CD4+ T cells were collected. With SARS-CoV-2 S/N and four cold-coronavirus spikes, unexposed-donor CD4+ T cells were probed, cells permitting. Researchers used the Oncomine TCR Beta short-read assay to sequence DNA from cultured CD4+ T cells. MiXCR, applied by TCRdb to the PCR reads, yields one record per CDR3 protein. The sample holds approximately 7,000 distinct CDR3 sequences, over 40% seen once.

The sequence derives from a human donor in good health. Source material: CD4+ T cells from blood, cultured in vitro. The chain has TRBV30 and TRBJ1-4; 7 bases match TRBD1. CDR3 protein: CAWRRQGTNEKLFF. DNA for the CDR3: TGTGCCTGGAGGCGACAGGGAACTAATGAAAAACTGTTTTTT.